This TCR beta chain was found in a study of cytomegalovirus exposure and HLA in healthy donors. For this clone: Its specificity is not known.

General study findings and limits: Among CMV-associated TCR beta chains, most appeared HLA-restricted in a later analysis. Some V segments, including TRBV6-2 and TRBV6-3, were excluded as indistinguishable. In a later analysis, at a false discovery rate of 0.05, under 20,000 TCR beta sequences matched HLA alleles.

Germline V lookup: CDR1 WSHSY, CDR2 SAAADI. The CDR3 runs 16 residues. V dropped 2 bases and J dropped 2 bases, with 15 bases sitting between them. PCR employed 60 Vbeta and 13 Jbeta primers. Profiling relied on immunoSEQ multiplex PCR, and the TCRdb table lists in-frame clones only, not all of them. This listing includes roughly 190,000 clones. The TCR comes from a man between 25 and 39 years old in good health and CMV-seronegative. The gene calls are TRBV10-2 and TRBJ2-5; D unclear. Sequenced: PBMCs. The CDR3 is CASSERQATFQETQYF. DNA of the CDR3: TGCGCCAGCAGTGAGCGGCAGGCAACCTTTCAAGAGACCCAGTACTTC.